This T cell receptor (beta chain) stems from a study of control samples from healthy donors and cancer patients. Germline CDR1 MGHRA, CDR2 YSYEKL. This CDR3 is 15 amino acids long. V shed 4 bases and J shed 1 base, with 12 bases lying between them. Clones were read by immunoSEQ multiplex PCR, and TCRdb kept only the in-frame ones, dropping some. Here the sample spans approximately 71,000 clones, roughly 86% being singletons. The sequenced sample was PBMCs. The chain carries TRBV4-1 and TRBJ2-3; D is perhaps TRBD1 (5 bases). The TCR comes from a man aged 55 to 69 with lung cancer. The CDR3 sequence: CASSLKGSGTDTQYF. The CDR3 DNA is TGCGCCAGCAGCCTAAAGGGGTCAGGCACAGATACGCAGTATTTT.